What follows is one T cell receptor (beta chain) and its context. The sample originates from a study of blood T cell repertoires in COVID-19. The wider study: Sites across the United States, Italy and Spain contributed samples from acute and convalescent COVID-19.

There are 18 residues in the CDR3. With V trimmed by 2 bases and J by 5 bases, 13 bases remained unmatched. Germline assignment: CDR1 SGHVS and CDR2 FNYEAQ. Participants spanned ages about 18 to 90 years and resided in 20 to 30 US areas. Either two negative PCRs, clearance, or symptom resolution qualified Cohort 3 donors as recovered. As processed by the authors: Nucleated cell number was recorded as an estimate derived from reference gene primer amplification. The repertoire was sequenced with immunoSEQ multiplex PCR; TCRdb's copy has only in-frame clones and lacks some. V and J calls and clone size are as listed in that table; D and trimming were resolved from the DNA. Among around 130,000 clones listed, 65% to 90% were seen once.

The genes are TRBV7-6 and TRBJ2-3; 10 bases align to TRBD2. Sequenced input: PBMCs or T cells enriched from blood (not recorded which). The TCR was taken from a woman aged 50 to 60 who had recovered from COVID-19. The CDR3 nucleotides read TGTGCCAGCAGCTTACGACCACCAGCGGGGGGGCCGGAAGATACGCAGTATTTT. Encoded protein: CASSLRPPAGGPEDTQYF.